These T cell receptor beta chains were read from a single sample in a study of blood T cell repertoires in COVID-19. The repertoire was sequenced with immunoSEQ multiplex PCR; TCRdb's copy has only in-frame clones and lacks some. The table has 300,000 to 350,000 clones, approximately 90% seen once; the top ten hold roughly 2.1%. Material for sequencing was peripheral blood. The receptor set was obtained from a man between 18 and 29 years old with active or convalescent COVID-19. Both conserved end residues are part of each CDR3. A D gene is named only where the DNA matches it firmly. Where a row states a size, it is once, few, many or the class of an expanded clone; other rows omit it.

.,TRBD1,TRBJ1-2,TRBV28,TGTGCCAGCAGTTTTATTGGGACAGCTAATGGCTACACCTTC,CASSFIGTANGYTF
once,TRBD1,TRBJ2-3,TRBV18,TGTGCCAGCTCGTCGAACAGGGGATCGCCAGATACGCAGTATTTT,CASSSNRGSPDTQYF
.,.,TRBJ2-5,TRBV9,TGTGCCAGCAGCGCTTCAGGGGTGGAGACCCAGTACTTC,CASSASGVETQYF
few,.,TRBJ1-3,TRBV5-1,TGCGCCAGCAGCTTCGACATTACATCTGGAAACACCATATATTTT,CASSFDITSGNTIYF
few,.,TRBJ2-7,TRBV18,TGTGCCAGCTCACCACCCACTAGCTACGAGCAGTACTTC,CASSPPTSYEQYF
.,TRBD2,TRBJ2-1,TRBV9,TGTGCCAGCAGCGTAGGGGAGGGTAGGGTGCAGTTCTTC,CASSVGEGRVQFF
.,TRBD1,TRBJ1-5,TRBV5-1,TGCGCCAGCAGGCCCGACAGGGGAAGCAATCAGCCCCAGCATTTT,CASRPDRGSNQPQHF
.,.,TRBJ1-1,TRBV25-1,TGTGCCAGCAGTGAATCGAGGGCCTTCAGGGCTTTCTTT,CASSESRAFRAFF
once,TRBD1,TRBJ1-5,TRBV4-1,TGCGCCAGCAGCTCAACCGGGACAGGGGGCAATCAGCCCCAGCATTTT,CASSSTGTGGNQPQHF
.,TRBD1,TRBJ2-1,TRBV5-1,TGCGCCAGCAGCTCGGGACAGGGTGGCGATGAGCAGTTCTTC,CASSSGQGGDEQFF
.,TRBD2,TRBJ2-5,TRBV4-1,TGCGCCAGCAGCCAAGGAGCTAGCGGGGTAGAGACCCAGTACTTC,CASSQGASGVETQYF
.,TRBD1,TRBJ2-3,TRBV6-1,TGTGCCAGCAGTGAAGCCGAGGGGCAGGGGGCGCGACGATACGCAAGCACAGATACGCAGTATTTT,CASSEAEGQGARRYASTDTQYF
.,.,TRBJ2-5,TRBV4-1,TGCGCCAGCAGCCAAGGAGCGTCGCACCAAGAGACCCAGTACTTC,CASSQGASHQETQYF
few,.,TRBJ1-1,TRBV6-6,TGTGCCAGCAGTTCGGGGGTGTACACTGAAGCTTTCTTT,CASSSGVYTEAFF
.,.,TRBJ1-5,TRBV27,TGTGCCAGCGGCCTTCTTTCGTCGAATCAGCCCCAGCATTTT,CASGLLSSNQPQHF
.,TRBD1,TRBJ1-5,TRBV27,TGTGCCAGCAGTTCCGGCTTAGGGGGCCTTGATAATCAGCCCCAGCATTTT,CASSSGLGGLDNQPQHF
.,.,TRBJ2-1,TRBV3-1/TRBV3-2,TGTGCCAGCAGCCAAGTGGGGGGGCAGTTCTTC,CASSQVGGQFF
.,TRBD2,TRBJ2-1,TRBV6-2/TRBV6-3,TGTGCCAGCAGCCCTCAATCAAGGACTAGCGGGTACAATGAGCAGTTCTTC,CASSPQSRTSGYNEQFF
.,.,TRBJ2-5,TRBV29-1,TGCAGCGTTGTAACAGGGACCAGCCAAGAGACCCAGTACTTC,CSVVTGTSQETQYF
few,.,TRBJ2-1,TRBV27,TGTGCCAGCACACGGGGAGTCGAGCAGTTCTTC,CASTRGVEQFF
.,.,TRBJ1-1,TRBV10-3,TGTGCCATCAGCCCCACTGAGATGAACACTGAAGCTTTCTTT,CAISPTEMNTEAFF
.,TRBD1,TRBJ1-4,TRBV6-1,TGTGCCAGCAGTGAGCCGGGACAGGGGAGTGAAAAACTGTTTTTT,CASSEPGQGSEKLFF